This TCR beta chain was identified in a study of blood T cell repertoires in COVID-19. In the study overall: Researchers got acute and convalescent COVID-19 samples from the United States, Italy and Spain. T cells, B-cell-depleted T cells, or PBMCs provided the cDNA or gDNA that served as material.

V trimming: 0 bases; J trimming: 2 bases; junction bases outside the gene matches: 2. The germline CDR1 and CDR2 sequences are LNHNV and YYDKDF (reference sequence). The CDR3 is made up of 16 amino acids. In the study's own analysis: Amplification with reference gene primers provided the estimates of nucleated cell counts. Using immunoSEQ multiplex PCR, the repertoire was profiled, and TCRdb retains in-frame clones only, with some absent. Clonal size and the V and J genes are those of that table, whereas D and trimming came from the DNA. The sample shows 200,000 to 300,000 clones, approximately 82% of them seen only once.

The origin of this receptor is a man aged 25 to 40 who had recovered from COVID-19. Sequenced sample: peripheral blood. V usage is TRBV15 and J usage is TRBJ1-2; TRBD1 matches at 11 bases. In DNA form, the CDR3 reads TGTGCCACCAGCAGAGATCGGACAGGGGGCAACTATGGCTACACCTTC. As protein: CATSRDRTGGNYGYTF. Combining the CDR3 with reference TRBV15 and TRBJ1-2 gives the whole variable domain DAMVIQNPRYQVTQFGKPVTLSCSQTLNHNVMYWYQQKSSQAPKLLFHYYDKDFNNEADTPDNFQSRRPNTSFCFLDIRSPGLGDTAMYLCATSRDRTGGNYGYTFGSGTRLTVV.